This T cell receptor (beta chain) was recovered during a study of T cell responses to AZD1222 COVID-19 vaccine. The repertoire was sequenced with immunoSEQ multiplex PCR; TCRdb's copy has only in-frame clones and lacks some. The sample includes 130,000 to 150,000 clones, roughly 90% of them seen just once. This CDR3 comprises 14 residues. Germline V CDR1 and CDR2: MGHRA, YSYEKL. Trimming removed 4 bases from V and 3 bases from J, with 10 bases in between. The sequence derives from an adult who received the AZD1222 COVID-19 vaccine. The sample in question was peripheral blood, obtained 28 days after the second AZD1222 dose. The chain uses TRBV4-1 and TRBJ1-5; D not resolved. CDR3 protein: CASSLLGPNQPQHF. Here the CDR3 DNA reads TGCGCCAGCAGCCTTCTTGGTCCCAATCAGCCCCAGCATTTT.